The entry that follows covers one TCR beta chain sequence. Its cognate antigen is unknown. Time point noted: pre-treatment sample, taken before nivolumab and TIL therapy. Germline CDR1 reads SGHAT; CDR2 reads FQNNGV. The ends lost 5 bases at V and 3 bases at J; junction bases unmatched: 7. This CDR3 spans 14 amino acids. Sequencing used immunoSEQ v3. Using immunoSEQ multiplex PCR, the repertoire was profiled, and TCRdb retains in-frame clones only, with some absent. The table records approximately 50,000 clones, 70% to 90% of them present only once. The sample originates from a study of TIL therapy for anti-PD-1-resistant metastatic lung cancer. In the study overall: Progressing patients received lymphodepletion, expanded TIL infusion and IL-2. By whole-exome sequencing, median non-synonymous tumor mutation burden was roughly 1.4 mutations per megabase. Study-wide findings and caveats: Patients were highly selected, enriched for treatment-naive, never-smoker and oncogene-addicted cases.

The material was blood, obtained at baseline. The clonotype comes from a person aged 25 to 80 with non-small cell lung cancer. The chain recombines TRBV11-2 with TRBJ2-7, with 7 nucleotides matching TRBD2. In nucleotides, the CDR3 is TGTGCCAGCAGCCCGCGCGGGGGTTACTACGAGCAGTACTTC. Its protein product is CASSPRGGYYEQYF.